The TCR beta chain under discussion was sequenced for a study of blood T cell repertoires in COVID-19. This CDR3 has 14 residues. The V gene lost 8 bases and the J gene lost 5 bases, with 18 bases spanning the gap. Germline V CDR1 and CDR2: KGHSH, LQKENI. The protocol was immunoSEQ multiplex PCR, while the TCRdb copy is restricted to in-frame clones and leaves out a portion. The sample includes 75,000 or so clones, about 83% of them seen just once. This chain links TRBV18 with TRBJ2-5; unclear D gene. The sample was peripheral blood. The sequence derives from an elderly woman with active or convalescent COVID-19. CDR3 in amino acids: CASLPPRPKETQYF. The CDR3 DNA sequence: TGTGCCAGCCTCCCTCCCCGTCCTAAGGAGACCCAGTACTTC.